Presented here are 28 T cell receptor beta chains from one specimen sequenced in a study of T cell changes during pregnancy in multiple sclerosis (dated by TCRdb to the late 2010s). Library preparation employed the immunoSEQ multiplex PCR assay. This immuneACCESS table, as held by TCRdb, lists in-frame sequences with V and J called but not all clones. Of the missing ones, under half trace to an unresolved V gene in checked studies; the others have no known cause. Present in this sample are roughly 39,000 clones, around nine tenths of which were seen just once. The ten largest clones add up to about 0.4% of the sample. Here the sequenced sample was CD4+ T cells from peripheral blood mononuclear cells, taken after pregnancy. These TCRs come from a female donor in good health, enrolled as a control in a pregnancy study.

Only one count was recorded for this clone. The gene calls are TRBV27 and TRBJ2-7, with 7 positions matching TRBD1. The CDR3 contains 17 residues. Germline V lookup: CDR1 MNHEY, CDR2 SMNVEV (reference sequence). V gave up 4 bases and J gave up 1 base; unmatched junction bases: 13. The CDR3 is CASSSYRQGGLSYEQYF. The CDR3, as DNA: TGTGCCAGCAGTTCCTACAGACAGGGCGGGCTATCCTACGAGCAGTACTTC.

The chain carries TRBV25-1 and TRBJ2-7, with TRBD2 matching over 9 bases. V lost 4 bases and J lost 3; bases outside the gene matches: 16. Per germline, CDR1 MGHDK and CDR2 SYGVNS. The CDR3 consists of 18 residues. The CDR3 DNA is TGTGCCAGCAGTGCCTCGACTAGCGGCGAAAAGACCATCTACGAGCAGTACTTC. The encoded protein is CASSASTSGEKTIYEQYF.

V usage is TRBV7-9 and J usage is TRBJ2-1; D gene ambiguous. The CDR3 sequence is 15 residues long. Germline assignment: CDR1 SEHNR and CDR2 FQNEAQ (reference sequence). V lost 5 bases and J 0 bases, leaving 11 bases between the germline ends. This chain's CDR3 is CASSPSSNSYNEQFF. DNA of the CDR3: TGTGCCAGCAGCCCCTCATCTAACTCCTACAATGAGCAGTTCTTC.

This sequence joins TRBV30 and TRBJ1-5, with unresolved D. V lost 3 bases to trimming and J lost 7 bases, with 10 bases between them. The germline V gene encodes CDR1 GTSNPN and CDR2 SVGIG (reference sequence). The CDR3 contains 12 residues. This chain's CDR3 is CAWSAEKQPQHF. CDR3 nucleotide sequence: TGTGCCTGGAGCGCGGAAAAACAGCCCCAGCATTTT. Variable domain in full (rest from reference TRBV30 and TRBJ1-5): SQTIHQWPATLVQPVGSPLSLECTVEGTSNPNLYWYRQAAGRGLQLLFYSVGIGQISSEVPQNLSASRPQDRQFILSSKKLLLSDSGFYLCAWSAEKQPQHFGDGTRLSIL.

CDR3 sequence reads: CAKVSINGGVTDTQYF. Here the CDR3 DNA reads TGTGCTAAAGTATCCATAAACGGGGGTGTCACAGATACGCAGTATTTT. The chain joins TRBV19 to TRBJ2-3; a weak D match, TRBD2 (6 bases). Per the germline V gene, CDR1 is LNHDA and CDR2 is SQIVND (reference sequence). The CDR3 totals 16 residues.

This chain connects TRBV18 to TRBJ1-2, with TRBD1 as a possible D gene (6 bases). V dropped 6 bases and J dropped 3 bases, with 14 bases sitting between them. Looked up from germline, CDR1 is KGHSH and CDR2 is LQKENI. The CDR3 sequence is 14 residues long. CDR3 loop: CASSRDIGDYGYTF. DNA of the CDR3: TGTGCCAGCTCTAGGGACATTGGTGACTATGGCTACACCTTC.

The rearrangement uses TRBV19 and TRBJ2-2; maybe TRBD1 (5 bases). Germline V lookup: CDR1 LNHDA, CDR2 SQIVND (reference sequence). Trimming pared 5 bases from V and 5 bases from J, leaving 9 bases between. The CDR3 has 13 amino acids. The CDR3 spells CASSDQGTGELFF. The CDR3, as DNA: TGTGCCAGTAGTGATCAGGGAACCGGGGAGCTGTTTTTT.

V and J are TRBV19 and TRBJ2-6, with D possibly matching TRBD1 (5 bases). The V gene's germline CDR1 is LNHDA and CDR2 SQIVND (reference sequence). The V end was cut by 5 bases, the J end by 2 bases, with 10 bases between. CDR3 size: 15 residues. The CDR3 DNA follows: TGTGCCAGTAGTGCGACAGTTACTGGGGCCAACGTCCTGACTTTC. Translation: CASSATVTGANVLTF.

The J gene is TRBJ1-1, the V gene TRBV7-7; D not resolved. Germline-derived CDR1 and CDR2 are SSHAT and FNYEAQ (reference sequence). V was cut by 5 bases and J by 0 bases, with 7 bases left in between. The CDR3 sequence is 13 residues long. The CDR3 loop reads CASSISMNTEAFF. The CDR3 DNA reads as TGTGCCAGCAGCATCAGTATGAACACTGAAGCTTTCTTT.

The V call is TRBV5-1, the J call TRBJ2-5; no definite D call. Germline V gene sequence: CDR1 SGHRS, CDR2 YFSETQ. The CDR3 length is 13 residues. V shed 5 bases and J shed 3 bases, with 11 bases lying between them. The CDR3: CASRWVGEETQYF. The CDR3 DNA follows: TGCGCCAGCAGGTGGGTAGGAGAAGAGACCCAGTACTTC.

This chain uses TRBV7-8 with TRBJ2-7, with 8 bases lining up with TRBD1. The CDR3 totals 14 residues. J was trimmed by 5 bases and V by 1 base; bases with no gene match: 4. Germline CDR1 is SGHVS and CDR2 is FQNEAQ. The CDR3 sequence is CASSLGTGNHEQYF. The CDR3 DNA is TGTGCCAGCAGCTTAGGGACAGGGAACCACGAGCAGTACTTC. Supplemented by reference TRBV7-8 and TRBJ2-7, the full variable domain reads GAGVSQSPRYKVAKRGQDVALRCDPISGHVSLFWYQQALGQGPEFLTYFQNEAQLDKSGLPSDRFFAERPEGSVSTLKIQRTQQEDSAVYLCASSLGTGNHEQYFGPGTRLTVT.

The V and J genes are TRBV25-1 and TRBJ1-2; D gene unclear. In germline, CDR1 is MGHDK, CDR2 SYGVNS. This CDR3 has 14 amino acids. Trimming left V 6 bases short and J 2 bases short, with 13 bases between. This chain's CDR3 is CASSPTVWNYGYTF. The DNA of the CDR3 is TGTGCCAGCAGCCCGACTGTGTGGAACTATGGCTACACCTTC.

The CDR3 bases are TGTGCCAGCTCACCACCCAGGGGCTCTAATGAAAAACTGTTTTTT. It translates to CASSPPRGSNEKLFF. The rearrangement links TRBV18 to TRBJ1-4; a possible D gene is TRBD1 (6 bases). The V gene lost 0 bases and the J gene lost 3 bases, with 8 bases spanning the gap. This CDR3 has 15 residues. Germline loops: CDR1 KGHSH, CDR2 LQKENI. Filled out from reference TRBV18 and TRBJ1-4, the complete variable domain reads NAGVMQNPRHLVRRRGQEARLRCSPMKGHSHVYWYRQLPEEGLKFMVYLQKENIIDESGMPKERFSAEFPKEGPSILRIQQVVRGDSAAYFCASSPPRGSNEKLFFGSGTQLSVL.

This chain uses TRBV2 with TRBJ1-3, with TRBD1 matching 7 bases. This CDR3 has 12 amino acids. After removal of 6 bases from V and 6 bases from J, the junction contained 2 bases not matched to a gene. The germline V gene has CDR1 SNHLY and CDR2 FYNNEI. The CDR3 DNA follows: TGTGCCAGCAGGGGGACAGCAAACACCATATATTTT. This gives the protein CASRGTANTIYF.

This chain uses TRBV15 with TRBJ1-4; the D gene is possibly TRBD1 (5 bases). This CDR3 region has 15 residues. In germline, CDR1 is LNHNV, CDR2 YYDKDF (reference sequence). The V gene lost 5 bases and the J gene lost 4 bases, with 14 bases spanning the gap. CDR3 in DNA: TGTGCCACCAGCGTTTCGGGGGACTTTAATGAAAAACTGTTTTTT. Protein product: CATSVSGDFNEKLFF.

This clone was seen only once. This chain links TRBV11-3 with TRBJ1-2, with 7 positions matching TRBD1. The CDR3 is made up of 16 amino acids. Unmatched junction bases numbered 16, after V lost 5 bases and J lost 7 bases. Germline CDR1 SGHNT, CDR2 YENEEA. CDR3 protein: CASSPGGGQEGRGYTF. In nucleotides, the CDR3 is TGTGCCAGCAGCCCTGGAGGAGGACAGGAGGGACGTGGCTACACCTTC.

The chain carries TRBV19 and TRBJ1-2; D possibly corresponds to TRBD1 (6 bases). Germline V gives CDR1 LNHDA, CDR2 SQIVND (reference sequence). V was shortened by 3 bases and J by 9 bases, with 20 bases between the two germline ends. CDR3 length equals 15 residues. The CDR3 sequence: CASSITSGTLGSYTF. CDR3 in DNA: TGTGCCAGTAGTATCACGTCCGGGACATTAGGGAGCTACACCTTC.

The V and J genes are TRBV5-4 and TRBJ2-5; TRBD2 agrees at 11 bases. The CDR3 totals 17 residues. The ends lost 3 bases at V and 1 base at J; junction bases unmatched: 8. Germline CDR1 is SGHNT and CDR2 is YYREEE (reference sequence). CDR3 residues: CASSSARLAGSQETQYF. The CDR3 nucleotides read TGTGCCAGCAGCTCGGCACGACTAGCGGGAAGCCAAGAGACCCAGTACTTC. The complete variable domain, with remaining parts taken from reference TRBV5-4 and TRBJ2-5, reads ETGVTQSPTHLIKTRGQQVTLRCSSQSGHNTVSWYQQALGQGPQFIFQYYREEENGRGNFPPRFSGLQFPNYSSELNVNALELDDSALYLCASSSARLAGSQETQYFGPGTRLLVL.

The V gene is TRBV19, the J gene TRBJ1-2, with TRBD1 identical over 10 bases. The CDR3 has 16 amino acids. Germline lookup yields CDR1 LNHDA and CDR2 SQIVND (reference sequence). V dropped 6 bases and J dropped 6; count of bases not matched to a gene: 13. CDR3 in amino acids: CASRPGQGNGGDGYTF. CDR3 sequence (DNA): TGTGCCAGTAGGCCGGGACAGGGGAATGGGGGGGATGGCTACACCTTC.

V gene TRBV27 combines with J gene TRBJ1-2; the match to TRBD1 covers 7 bases. The length of the CDR3 is 13 residues. CDR1 and CDR2 from the germline V gene are MNHEY and SMNVEV (reference sequence). J lost 6 bases, V lost 3 bases, and 4 bases had no gene match. The CDR3 nucleotides are TGTGCCAGCAGTTTTGTACAGGGGAATGGCTACACCTTC. Protein product: CASSFVQGNGYTF.

V gene TRBV2 combines with J gene TRBJ2-2; a weak D match, TRBD2 (6 bases). CDR1 is SNHLY and CDR2 is FYNNEI in the germline V gene. V lost 6 bases to trimming and J lost 0 bases, with 14 bases between them. The CDR3 totals 16 residues. The CDR3 coding sequence is TGTGCCAGCAGGTTAAGCGGGCCCTCGAACACCGGGGAGCTGTTTTTT. This translates into CASRLSGPSNTGELFF.

This chain connects TRBV5-1 to TRBJ1-5; D gene unclear. Germline loops: CDR1 SGHRS, CDR2 YFSETQ. The V gene lost 0 bases and the J gene lost 4 bases, with 8 bases spanning the gap. CDR3 length: 14 amino acids. The CDR3 DNA is TGCGCCAGCAGCTTGGGGGCAGAAAATCAGCCCCAGCATTTT. Its protein product is CASSLGAENQPQHF.

The chain recombines TRBV15 with TRBJ1-5, with a tentative D call TRBD1 (5 bases). CDR1 and CDR2 from the germline V gene are LNHNV and YYDKDF (reference sequence). This CDR3 is built from 13 residues. V lost 9 bases and J 3 bases, leaving 12 bases between the germline ends. In DNA form, the CDR3 reads TGTGCCACACGGCAGGGATCCAATCAGCCCCAGCATTTT. Protein product: CATRQGSNQPQHF.

V is TRBV19 and J is TRBJ1-3, with 11 bases aligning to TRBD1. Germline-derived CDR1 and CDR2 are LNHDA and SQIVND (reference sequence). V gave up 6 bases and J gave up 0 bases; unmatched junction bases: 4. The CDR3 runs to 16 residues. The CDR3 DNA is TGTGCCAGTAGAACGGGACAGGGGGGCTCTGGAAACACCATATATTTT. It translates to CASRTGQGGSGNTIYF.

This clone occurred once. The chain joins TRBV6-5 to TRBJ2-5; D is perhaps TRBD1 (6 bases). V was cut by 5 bases and J by 0 bases, with 10 bases left in between. The CDR3 sequence is 14 residues long. The V gene's germline CDR1 is MNHEY and CDR2 SVGAGI. CDR3: CASSRTGYQETQYF. The CDR3 coding sequence is TGTGCCAGCAGTCGAACAGGGTACCAAGAGACCCAGTACTTC.

V is TRBV6-1 and J is TRBJ1-3; TRBD1 matches at 7 bases. Trimming cost V 3 bases and J 1 base; bases outside gene matches: 6. Germline V gene lookup returns CDR1 MNHNS and CDR2 SASEGT. This CDR3 is 16 amino acids long. CDR3 DNA: TGTGCCAGCAGTGACCGCCAGACAGGGTCTGGAAACACCATATATTTT. It yields the protein CASSDRQTGSGNTIYF.

This chain joins TRBV11-3 and TRBJ1-1; the D gene is possibly TRBD1 (5 bases). Germline-derived CDR1 and CDR2 are SGHNT and YENEEA. This CDR3 contains 14 residues. Trimming removed 2 bases from V and 8 bases from J, with 15 bases in between. The CDR3 is CASSLFSGNLEAFF. DNA of the CDR3: TGTGCCAGCAGCTTATTCTCAGGGAATTTAGAAGCTTTCTTT.

This clone has just one count. The chain carries TRBV6-6 and TRBJ2-2; 8 nucleotides agree with TRBD2. The germline gives CDR1 MNHNY, CDR2 SVGAGI (reference sequence). The CDR3 totals 16 residues. With 8 bases clipped from V and 7 bases from J, the junction kept 15 bases outside the gene matches. The CDR3 sequence: CASVTRGGGHNGELFF. The CDR3 DNA reads as TGTGCCAGCGTTACTAGGGGCGGGGGGCACAACGGGGAGCTGTTTTTT.